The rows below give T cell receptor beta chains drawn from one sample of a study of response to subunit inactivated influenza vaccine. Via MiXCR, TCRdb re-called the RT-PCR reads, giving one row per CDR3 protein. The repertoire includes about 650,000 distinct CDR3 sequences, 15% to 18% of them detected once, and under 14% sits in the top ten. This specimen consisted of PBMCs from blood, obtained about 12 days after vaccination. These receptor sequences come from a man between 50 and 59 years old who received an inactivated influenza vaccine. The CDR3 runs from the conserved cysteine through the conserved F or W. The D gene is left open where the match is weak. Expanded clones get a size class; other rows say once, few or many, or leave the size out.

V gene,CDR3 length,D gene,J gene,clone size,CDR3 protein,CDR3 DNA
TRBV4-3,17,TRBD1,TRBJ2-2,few,CASSQEIAGGYTGELFF,TGCGCCAGCAGCCAAGAAATAGCAGGGGGCTACACCGGGGAGCTGTTTTTT
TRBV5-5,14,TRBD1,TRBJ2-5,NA,CASRRQGGQETQYF,TGTGCCAGCAGGAGACAGGGGGGACAAGAGACCCAGTACTTC
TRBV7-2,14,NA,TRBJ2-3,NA,CASSNRDGADTQYF,TGTGCCAGCAGCAACCGGGACGGAGCGGATACGCAGTATTTT
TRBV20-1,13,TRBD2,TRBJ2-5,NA,CRVGGLGEETQYF,TGCAGGGTTGGGGGACTAGGAGAAGAGACCCAGTACTTC
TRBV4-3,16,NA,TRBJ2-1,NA,CASSQERGRGYNEQFF,TGCGCCAGCAGCCAGGAAAGGGGGCGGGGGTACAATGAGCAGTTCTTC
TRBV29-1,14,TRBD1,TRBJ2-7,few,CSVEPGQGNYEQYF,TGCAGCGTGGAACCGGGACAGGGCAACTACGAGCAGTACTTC
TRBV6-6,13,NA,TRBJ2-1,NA,CASTPEAYNEQFF,TGTGCCAGCACCCCAGAAGCCTACAATGAGCAGTTCTTC
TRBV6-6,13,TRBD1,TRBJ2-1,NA,CASGRGSLNEQFF,TGTGCCAGCGGCAGGGGGTCTCTGAATGAGCAGTTCTTC
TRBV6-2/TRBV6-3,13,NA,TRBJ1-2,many,CASSKGSWYGYTF,TGTGCCAGCAGCAAGGGGTCGTGGTATGGCTACACCTTC
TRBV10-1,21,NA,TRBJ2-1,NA,CAIHYSDRDTPFGGSYNEQFF,TGCGCCATACATTACTCTGACCGGGACACTCCTTTCGGGGGCTCCTACAATGAGCAGTTCTTC
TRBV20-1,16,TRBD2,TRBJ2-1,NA,CSASVFGGRAYNEQFF,TGCAGTGCTAGTGTCTTTGGCGGGAGGGCTTACAATGAGCAGTTCTTC
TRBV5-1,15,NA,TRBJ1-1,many,CASSLQPPEGAEAFF,TGCGCCAGCAGCTTGCAACCCCCAGAAGGTGCTGAAGCTTTCTTT
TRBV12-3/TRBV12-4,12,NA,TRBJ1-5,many,CASSSSAQPQHF,TGTGCCAGCAGTTCAAGCGCTCAGCCCCAGCATTTT
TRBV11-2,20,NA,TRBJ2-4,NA,CASSEGQEGRGYLAKNIQYF,TGTGCCAGCAGCGAAGGACAGGAGGGCCGTGGATATTTAGCCAAAAACATTCAGTACTTC
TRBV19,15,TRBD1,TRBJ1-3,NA,CASSVSDRVGNTIYF,TGTGCCAGTTCCGTATCAGACAGGGTTGGAAACACCATATATTTT
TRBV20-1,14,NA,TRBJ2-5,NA,CSASSGVLEETQYF,TGCAGTGCTAGTTCGGGAGTCTTGGAAGAGACCCAGTACTTC
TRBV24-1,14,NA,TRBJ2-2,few,CATSDFGSTGELFF,TGTGCCACCAGTGATTTTGGGAGCACCGGGGAGCTGTTTTTT
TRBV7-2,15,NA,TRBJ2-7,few,CASSQAGTGFYEQYF,TGTGCCAGCAGCCAAGCGGGGACAGGATTTTACGAGCAGTACTTC
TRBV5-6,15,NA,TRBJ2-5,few,CASSWGDHSVETQYF,TGTGCCAGCAGCTGGGGGGACCACAGCGTCGAGACCCAGTACTTC
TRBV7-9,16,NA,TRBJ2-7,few,CASSLDFGGSSYEQYF,TGTGCCAGCAGCTTAGATTTTGGGGGAAGCTCCTACGAGCAGTACTTC
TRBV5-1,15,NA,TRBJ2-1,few,CASNLLDSSYNEQFF,TGCGCCAGCAACCTACTCGACAGCTCCTACAATGAGCAGTTCTTC
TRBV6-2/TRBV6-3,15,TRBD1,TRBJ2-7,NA,CASRFGQGLSYEQYF,TGTGCCAGCAGATTCGGACAGGGGCTCTCCTACGAGCAGTACTTC
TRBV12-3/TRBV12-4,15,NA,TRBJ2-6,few,CASSPTGERANVLTF,TGTGCCAGCAGCCCGACGGGGGAGAGGGCCAACGTCCTGACTTTC
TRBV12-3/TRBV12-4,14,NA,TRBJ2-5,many,CASSHGIRRETQYF,TGTGCCAGCAGTCACGGGATTCGGCGAGAGACCCAGTACTTC
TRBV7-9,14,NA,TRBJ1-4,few,CASSSQATNEKLFF,TGTGCCAGCAGCTCACAGGCAACTAATGAAAAACTGTTTTTT
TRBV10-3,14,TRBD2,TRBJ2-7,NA,CAIRPSGGSNEQYF,TGTGCCATCAGGCCTAGCGGGGGGAGTAACGAGCAGTACTTC
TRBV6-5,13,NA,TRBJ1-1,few,CASSYGAGGEAFF,TGTGCCAGCAGTTATGGGGCAGGAGGTGAAGCTTTCTTT
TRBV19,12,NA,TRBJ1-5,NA,CASRAALTPQHF,TGTGCCAGTAGGGCGGCTCTAACGCCCCAGCATTTT
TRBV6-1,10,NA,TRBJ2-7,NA,CASSEGRQYF,TGTGCCAGCAGTGAAGGGCGGCAGTACTTC
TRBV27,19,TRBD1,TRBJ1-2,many,CASSLSSRQGARFGYGYTF,TGTGCCAGCAGTTTATCATCTCGCCAGGGGGCGAGGTTTGGCTATGGCTACACCTTC
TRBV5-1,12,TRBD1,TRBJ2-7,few,CASRDRQTKQYF,TGCGCCAGCCGGGACAGGCAGACCAAGCAGTACTTC
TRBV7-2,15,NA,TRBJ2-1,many,CASSLGPGRYNEQFF,TGTGCCAGCAGCTTAGGGCCAGGGCGGTACAATGAGCAGTTCTTC
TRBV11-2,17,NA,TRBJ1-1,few,CASSPRRAKTMNTEAFF,TGTGCCAGCAGCCCCAGGCGAGCCAAGACTATGAACACTGAAGCTTTCTTT
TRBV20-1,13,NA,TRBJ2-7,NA,CSARASTPYEQYF,TGCAGTGCTAGGGCTAGTACCCCCTACGAGCAGTACTTC
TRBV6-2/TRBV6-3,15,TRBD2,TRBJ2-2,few,CASKPGLAGAGELFF,TGTGCCAGCAAACCGGGACTAGCGGGAGCCGGGGAGCTGTTTTTT
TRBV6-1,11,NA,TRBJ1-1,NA,CASREEAEAFF,TGTGCCAGCCGTGAGGAGGCTGAAGCTTTCTTT
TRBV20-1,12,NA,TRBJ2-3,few,CSACSHSDTQYF,TGCAGTGCTTGTTCCCATTCAGATACGCAGTATTTT
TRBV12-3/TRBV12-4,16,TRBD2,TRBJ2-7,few,CASTLGLAGGSYEQYF,TGTGCCAGCACCCTCGGACTAGCGGGGGGCTCCTACGAGCAGTACTTC
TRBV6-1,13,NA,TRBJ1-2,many,CASSPFLNYGYTF,TGTGCCAGCAGTCCTTTTCTTAACTATGGCTACACCTTC
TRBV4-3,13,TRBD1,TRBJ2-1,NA,CASSPQQGDEQFF,TGCGCCAGCAGCCCACAACAGGGGGATGAGCAGTTCTTC
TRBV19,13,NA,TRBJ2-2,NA,CASRWGVAGELFF,TGTGCCAGTAGGTGGGGGGTGGCCGGGGAGCTGTTTTTT